The 27 T cell receptor beta chains below were found in one sample sequenced in a study of T cell repertoires in cytomegalovirus infection. One entry per CDR3 protein results from TCRdb running MiXCR on the reads. Among about 260,000 distinct CDR3 sequences listed, 9.1% were seen once. Sequenced: PBMCs. These receptors were obtained from a human donor in good health (CMV status not recorded). Some clones in this sample may be carry-over from other donors' samples.

This clonotype occurred many times. This chain uses TRBV5-1 with TRBJ2-2; D is ambiguous. This CDR3 contains 13 residues. With 0 bases removed from V and 4 bases from J, the gap between germline ends came to 4 bases. In germline, CDR1 is SGHRS, CDR2 YFSETQ. CDR3 in DNA: TGCGCCAGCAGCTTGGGCAGCACCGGGGAGCTGTTTTTT. Its translation is CASSLGSTGELFF.

This clonotype was seen at least ten times. This chain joins TRBV7-2 and TRBJ2-1, with TRBD2 matching 13 bases. In germline, CDR1 is SGHTA, CDR2 FQGNSA. The CDR3 totals 15 residues. The junction had 3 bases not matched to a gene; V was cut back by 1 base and J by 9 bases. Here the CDR3 reads CASSLGGLAGVEQFF. In DNA form, the CDR3 reads TGTGCCAGCAGCTTAGGAGGACTAGCGGGAGTTGAGCAGTTCTTC. Full variable domain (remainder filled in from reference TRBV7-2 and TRBJ2-1): GAGVSQSPSNKVTEKGKDVELRCDPISGHTALYWYRQSLGQGLEFLIYFQGNSAPDKSGLPSDRFSAERTGGSVSTLTIQRTQQEDSAVYLCASSLGGLAGVEQFFGPGTRLTVL.

The table lists this clonotype with a few counts. V gene TRBV18 combines with J gene TRBJ1-5; D gene uncertain. The CDR3 spans 13 residues. The ends were cut back, 5 bases at V and 7 bases at J, with 12 bases in the middle. Germline loops: CDR1 KGHSH, CDR2 LQKENI. CDR3 sequence (DNA): TGTGCCAGCTCAACCAAGGTGGCGCAGCCCCAGCATTTT. Its protein product is CASSTKVAQPQHF.

V and J are TRBV28 and TRBJ2-3, with 13 positions matching TRBD2. Germline values: CDR1 MDHEN, CDR2 SYDVKM. After removal of 2 bases from V and 7 bases from J, the junction contained 6 bases not matched to a gene. The CDR3 runs to 16 residues. This CDR3 reads CASSLLGLAGDYTQYF. In nucleotides, the CDR3 is TGTGCCAGCAGTTTACTCGGACTAGCGGGGGATTATACGCAGTATTTT.

This clonotype was counted between two and nine times. This chain connects TRBV20-1 to TRBJ2-1; D not certain. V dropped 0 bases and J dropped 10 bases, with 10 bases sitting between them. This CDR3 is built from 12 residues. Germline CDR1 and CDR2: DFQATT and SNEGSKA (reference sequence). This CDR3 is CSAREFQEEQFF. DNA of the CDR3: TGCAGTGCTAGAGAGTTCCAGGAGGAGCAGTTCTTC.

This clonotype was picked up many times. The J gene is TRBJ2-7, the V gene TRBV7-2; TRBD1 matches at 10 bases. Unmatched junction bases numbered 10, after V lost 3 bases and J lost 5 bases. Germline V gives CDR1 SGHTA, CDR2 FQGNSA. This CDR3 is 16 amino acids long. The CDR3 spells CASSLIPDRGSDEQYF. CDR3 DNA sequence: TGTGCCAGCAGCTTGATCCCGGACAGGGGGAGCGACGAGCAGTACTTC.

This clonotype was observed many times. The chain employs TRBV6-2 or TRBV6-3 and TRBJ2-3, with 16 bases identical to TRBD2. From germline, CDR1 is MNHEY and CDR2 SVGEGT. V dropped 6 bases and J dropped 1; count of bases not matched to a gene: 7. The CDR3 is 18 residues long. The CDR3 sequence: CASSPGTSGGVGTDTQYF. The CDR3 region has the DNA TGTGCCAGCAGCCCCGGGACTAGCGGGGGGGTAGGCACAGATACGCAGTATTTT.

The V and J genes are TRBV24-1 and TRBJ2-2; D remains ambiguous. Looked up from germline, CDR1 is KGHDR and CDR2 is SFDVKD. There are 15 residues in the CDR3. V lost 7 bases, J lost 3 bases, and 14 bases lay in between. This chain's CDR3 is CATSAPFPDTGELFF. CDR3 DNA: TGTGCCACCAGCGCCCCGTTCCCGGACACCGGGGAGCTGTTTTTT.

The sample holds many counts of this clonotype. The chain recombines TRBV20-1 with TRBJ2-5; D ambiguous. Looked up from germline, CDR1 is DFQATT and CDR2 is SNEGSKA (reference sequence). The CDR3 loop spans 16 amino acids. The V gene lost 0 bases and the J gene lost 6 bases, with 20 bases spanning the gap. The CDR3 DNA sequence: TGCAGTGCTAGAGATCCCCTAGTCCTTGTCGCAAAGACCCAGTACTTC. Translation: CSARDPLVLVAKTQYF.

This clonotype was detected ten times or more. V usage is TRBV7-2 and J usage is TRBJ2-3; D remains unclear. V was clipped by 2 bases and J by 2 bases, with 11 bases between them. The length of the CDR3 is 15 residues. Germline CDR1 SGHTA, CDR2 FQGNSA. The CDR3: CASSLSPRNTDTQYF. The CDR3 DNA reads TGTGCCAGCAGCTTATCGCCGCGGAACACAGATACGCAGTATTTT.

This clonotype was seen many times. The chain is built from TRBV7-6 and TRBJ1-5; possible D gene TRBD1, 5 bases. The CDR3 contains 17 residues. The V gene lost 5 bases and the J gene lost 0 bases, with 17 bases spanning the gap. The V gene's germline CDR1 is SGHVS and CDR2 FNYEAQ. The CDR3 DNA follows: TGTGCCAGCAGCCCTACGAACCGACAGATTAGCAATCAGCCCCAGCATTTT. Protein sequence: CASSPTNRQISNQPQHF. The full variable domain, its missing parts supplied by reference TRBV7-6 and TRBJ1-5, is GAGVSQSPRYKVTKRGQDVALRCDPISGHVSLYWYRQALGQGPEFLTYFNYEAQQDKSGLPNDRFSAERPEGSISTLTIQRTEQRDSAMYRCASSPTNRQISNQPQHFGDGTRLSIL.

V is TRBV7-6 and J is TRBJ2-7; TRBD1 aligns across 8 bases. V trimming: 7 bases; J trimming: 1 base; junction bases outside the gene matches: 9. The CDR3 covers 15 residues. Germline assignment: CDR1 SGHVS and CDR2 FNYEAQ. As DNA, the CDR3 is TGTGCCAGCAACCTCCAGGGGGCTCGATCCTACGAGCAGTACTTC. Its protein product is CASNLQGARSYEQYF. The whole variable domain, remainder taken from reference TRBV7-6 and TRBJ2-7, is GAGVSQSPRYKVTKRGQDVALRCDPISGHVSLYWYRQALGQGPEFLTYFNYEAQQDKSGLPNDRFSAERPEGSISTLTIQRTEQRDSAMYRCASNLQGARSYEQYFGPGTRLTVT.

This clonotype was seen many times. The V gene is TRBV11-2, the J gene TRBJ2-3; 8 bases line up with TRBD2. Germline CDR1 is SGHAT and CDR2 is FQNNGV. J gave up 6 bases and V 6 bases, and 11 bases lay outside the gene matches. CDR3 length equals 15 residues. The CDR3 loop reads CASSSRREALDTQYF. The CDR3 region has the DNA TGTGCCAGCAGTTCTCGGCGGGAGGCTCTGGATACGCAGTATTTT.

Of note for this clonotype: One base away lies a much larger clone, so this may be a sequencing read error. The chain recombines TRBV27 with TRBJ2-5; D gene uncertain. CDR1 and CDR2 (germline): MNHEY, SMNVEV (reference sequence). The CDR3 sequence is 13 residues long. The CDR3 bases are TGTGCCCGCAGAAGAGGTACGAAAGAGACCCAGTACTTC. It translates to CARRRGTKETQYF.

This clonotype was counted at least ten times. DNA for the CDR3: TGTGCCAGCAGTTTGATGAAGGGGACAGGGGCCTACGAGCAGTACTTC. The encoded protein is CASSLMKGTGAYEQYF. The J gene is TRBJ2-7, the V gene TRBV7-2; 10 bases are a match to TRBD1. The germline V gene encodes CDR1 SGHTA and CDR2 FQGNSA. After removal of 6 bases from V and 2 bases from J, the junction contained 10 bases not matched to a gene. The CDR3 loop spans 16 amino acids.

This clonotype was detected many times. V usage is TRBV6-2 or TRBV6-3 and J usage is TRBJ1-5; 7 nucleotides match TRBD1. Germline CDR1 and CDR2: MNHEY and SVGEGT. The CDR3 is 15 amino acids. V lost 6 bases to trimming and J lost 5 bases; unmatched junction nucleotides: 10. DNA for the CDR3: TGTGCCAGCAGAAGACAGGGAGCAAGAGATCAGCCCCAGCATTTT. Its translation is CASRRQGARDQPQHF.

The chain uses TRBV14 and TRBJ2-2; no definite D call. The CDR3 totals 14 residues. V lost 1 base and J lost 4, with 7 bases in between. Germline assignment: CDR1 SGHDN and CDR2 FVKESK. The CDR3 region is CASSQVGITGELFF. CDR3 DNA: TGTGCCAGCAGCCAAGTGGGGATCACCGGGGAGCTGTTTTTT.

This clonotype was seen ten or more times. The V gene is TRBV20-1, the J gene TRBJ1-1, with TRBD1 identical over 7 bases. The CDR3 has 15 residues. The trim removed 0 bases at V and 1 base at J, leaving 5 bases unmatched. The V gene's germline CDR1 is DFQATT and CDR2 SNEGSKA (reference sequence). For the CDR3, the DNA is TGCAGTGCTAGAGAACGGGACAGACCGAACACTGAAGCTTTCTTT. Translation gives CSARERDRPNTEAFF.

This clonotype was counted ten times or more. The J gene is TRBJ2-5, the V gene TRBV7-2; 7 nucleotides align to TRBD1. Germline lookup yields CDR1 SGHTA and CDR2 FQGNSA. Trimming cost V 3 bases and J 4 bases; bases outside gene matches: 8. The CDR3 length is 15 residues. CDR3 protein: CASSFQPGGRETQYF. The CDR3 nucleotides read TGTGCCAGCAGCTTTCAACCAGGGGGAAGAGAGACCCAGTACTTC. Full variable domain (outside the CDR3, taken from reference TRBV7-2 and TRBJ2-5): GAGVSQSPSNKVTEKGKDVELRCDPISGHTALYWYRQSLGQGLEFLIYFQGNSAPDKSGLPSDRFSAERTGGSVSTLTIQRTQQEDSAVYLCASSFQPGGRETQYFGPGTRLLVL.

The chain is built from TRBV6-1 and TRBJ1-1; the D is unclear. The germline CDR1 and CDR2 sequences are MNHNS and SASEGT. The V and J ends lost 5 bases and 0 bases respectively, with 10 bases between them. CDR3 length: 14 amino acids. CDR3 sequence: CASSSRAVNTEAFF. Here the CDR3 DNA reads TGTGCCAGCAGTTCTCGGGCCGTGAACACTGAAGCTTTCTTT.

This clonotype was seen more than once but under ten times. The chain has TRBV18 and TRBJ2-5; D possibly corresponds to TRBD2 (6 bases). The CDR3 is made up of 15 amino acids. Deletions cut 0 bases from V and 1 base from J, with 9 bases between. Germline V gene data show CDR1 as KGHSH and CDR2 as LQKENI. DNA of the CDR3: TGTGCCAGCTCACCACCGTTAGCGGCCCAAGAGACCCAGTACTTC. Its protein product is CASSPPLAAQETQYF.

This clonotype was detected once. The rearrangement links TRBV7-6 to TRBJ2-2; 10 bases fit TRBD2. The CDR3 runs to 17 residues. Trimming cost V 5 bases and J 5 bases; bases outside gene matches: 11. Germline CDR1 SGHVS, CDR2 FNYEAQ. The CDR3 DNA sequence: TGTGCCAGCAGCCTGCATAGCGGGAGGTCGGCAACCGGGGAGCTGTTTTTT. This translates into CASSLHSGRSATGELFF.

This chain uses TRBV30 with TRBJ1-1; D is ambiguous. The germline V and J ends were trimmed by 2 bases and 2 bases, with 9 bases remaining between them. CDR1 GTSNPN and CDR2 SVGIG come from the germline V gene (reference sequence). There are 13 residues in the CDR3. CDR3 DNA: TGTGCCTGGAGTTACGGACCTAACACTGAAGCTTTCTTT. As protein: CAWSYGPNTEAFF.

The rearrangement uses TRBV19 and TRBJ2-5; 7 bases map to TRBD1. J lost 1 base, V lost 7 bases, and 6 bases had no gene match. There are 14 residues in the CDR3. Germline loops: CDR1 LNHDA, CDR2 SQIVND (reference sequence). CDR3 residues: CASKNRQGQETQYF. CDR3 sequence (DNA): TGTGCCAGTAAGAATCGACAGGGCCAAGAGACCCAGTACTTC.

In this sample, this clonotype turned up many times. This chain links TRBV2 with TRBJ1-3, with a possible D match to TRBD1 (6 bases). V was shortened by 2 bases and J by 0 bases, with 11 bases between the two germline ends. Germline assignment: CDR1 SNHLY and CDR2 FYNNEI. This CDR3 is built from 16 residues. The CDR3 region is CASSEFRGISGNTIYF. In DNA, the CDR3 is TGTGCCAGCAGTGAATTTAGGGGGATCTCTGGAAACACCATATATTTT.

This clonotype has a count of ten or more. The rearrangement joins TRBV7-2 to TRBJ2-3; D is uncertain. Germline loops: CDR1 SGHTA, CDR2 FQGNSA. V was shortened by 4 bases and J by 4 bases, with 9 bases between the two germline ends. The CDR3 runs 13 residues. CDR3 DNA: TGTGCCAGCAGCTGGGTGGGTGCAGATACGCAGTATTTT. Amino acids: CASSWVGADTQYF.

In its sample, this clonotype was seen many times. The chain carries TRBV11-3 and TRBJ2-7; possible D gene TRBD1, 6 bases. The germline CDR1 and CDR2 sequences are SGHNT and YENEEA. This CDR3 is 14 amino acids long. V lost 2 bases to trimming and J lost 3 bases, with 11 bases between them. CDR3: CASSLRTGNYEQYF. CDR3 nucleotide sequence: TGTGCCAGCAGCTTAAGAACAGGGAACTACGAGCAGTACTTC. Complete variable domain (other parts from reference TRBV11-3 and TRBJ2-7): EAGVVQSPRYKIIEKKQPVAFWCNPISGHNTLYWYLQNLGQGPELLIRYENEEAVDDSQLPKDRFSAERLKGVDSTLKIQPAELGDSAVYLCASSLRTGNYEQYFGPGTRLTVT.